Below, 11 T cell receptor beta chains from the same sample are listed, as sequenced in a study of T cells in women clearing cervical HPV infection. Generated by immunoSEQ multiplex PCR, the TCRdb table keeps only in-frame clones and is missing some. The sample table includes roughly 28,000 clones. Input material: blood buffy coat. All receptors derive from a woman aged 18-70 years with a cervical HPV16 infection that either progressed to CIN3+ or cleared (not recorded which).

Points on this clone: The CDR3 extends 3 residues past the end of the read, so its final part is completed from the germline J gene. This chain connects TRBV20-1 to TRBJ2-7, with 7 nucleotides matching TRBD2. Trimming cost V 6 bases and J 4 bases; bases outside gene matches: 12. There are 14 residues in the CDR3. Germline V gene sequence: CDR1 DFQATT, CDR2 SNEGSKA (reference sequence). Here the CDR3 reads CSARDYTKNYEQYF. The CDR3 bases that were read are TGCAGTGCCCGGGACTACACAAAAAATTACGAG.

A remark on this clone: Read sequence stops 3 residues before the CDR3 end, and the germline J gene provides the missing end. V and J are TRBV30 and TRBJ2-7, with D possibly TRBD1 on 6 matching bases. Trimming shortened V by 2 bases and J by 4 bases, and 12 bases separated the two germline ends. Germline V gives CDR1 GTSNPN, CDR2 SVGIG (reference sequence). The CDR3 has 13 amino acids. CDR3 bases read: TGTGCCTGGAGTAGGGGGTTGGGTTACGAG. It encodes CAWSRGLGYE. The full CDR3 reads CAWSRGLGYEQYF.

The sequenced part of the CDR3 DNA is TGTGCCACCAGTATGGACAGGGGGAACACCGGGGAG. It is translated as CATSMDRGNTGE. The full CDR3 sequence reads CATSMDRGNTGELFF. The chain uses TRBV15 and TRBJ2-2; 9 nucleotides line up with TRBD1. The CDR3 end is not reached by the read, which stops 3 residues before it; the germline J gene fills it in. Germline CDR1 reads LNHNV; CDR2 reads YYDKDF (reference sequence). The CDR3 sequence is 15 residues long. Unmatched junction bases numbered 3, after V lost 6 bases and J lost 1 base. The full variable domain, with the rest looked up from reference TRBV15 and TRBJ2-2, is DAMVIQNPRYQVTQFGKPVTLSCSQTLNHNVMYWYQQKSSQAPKLLFHYYDKDFNNEADTPDNFQSRRPNTSFCFLDIRSPGLGDTAMYLCATSMDRGNTGELFFGEGSRLTVL.

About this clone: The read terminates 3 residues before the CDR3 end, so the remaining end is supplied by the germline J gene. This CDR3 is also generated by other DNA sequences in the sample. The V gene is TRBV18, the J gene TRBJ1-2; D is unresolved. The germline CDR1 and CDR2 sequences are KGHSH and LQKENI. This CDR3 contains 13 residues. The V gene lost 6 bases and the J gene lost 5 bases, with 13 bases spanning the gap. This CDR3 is CASSLELGYGYTF. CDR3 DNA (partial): TGTGCCAGCTCCCTAGAGCTGGGTTATGGC. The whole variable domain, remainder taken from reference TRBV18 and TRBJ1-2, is NAGVMQNPRHLVRRRGQEARLRCSPMKGHSHVYWYRQLPEEGLKFMVYLQKENIIDESGMPKERFSAEFPKEGPSILRIQQVVRGDSAAYFCASSLELGYGYTFGSGTRLTVV.

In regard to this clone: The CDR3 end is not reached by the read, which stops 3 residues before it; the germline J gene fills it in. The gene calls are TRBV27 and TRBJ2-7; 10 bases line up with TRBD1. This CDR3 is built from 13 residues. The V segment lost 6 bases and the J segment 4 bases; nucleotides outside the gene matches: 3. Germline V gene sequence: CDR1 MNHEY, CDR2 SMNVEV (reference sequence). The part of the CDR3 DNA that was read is TGTGCCAGCAGCCCGGGACAGGGGTACGAG. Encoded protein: CASSPGQGYE. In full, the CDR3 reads CASSPGQGYEQYF.

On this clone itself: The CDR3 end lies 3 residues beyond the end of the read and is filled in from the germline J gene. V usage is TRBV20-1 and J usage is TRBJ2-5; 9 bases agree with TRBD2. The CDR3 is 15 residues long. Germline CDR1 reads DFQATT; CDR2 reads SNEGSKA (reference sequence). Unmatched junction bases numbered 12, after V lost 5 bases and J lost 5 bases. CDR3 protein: CSAGRGGQVAETQYF. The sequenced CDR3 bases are TGCAGTGCTGGGCGGGGGGGCCAGGTGGCGGAGACC.

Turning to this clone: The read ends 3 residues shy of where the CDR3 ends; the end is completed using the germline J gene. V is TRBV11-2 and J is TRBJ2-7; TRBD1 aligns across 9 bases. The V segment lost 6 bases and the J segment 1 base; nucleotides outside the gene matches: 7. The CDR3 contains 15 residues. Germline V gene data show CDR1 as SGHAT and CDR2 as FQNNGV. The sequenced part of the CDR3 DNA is TGTGCCAGCAGGGAATGGACAGGGGCGTCCTACGAG. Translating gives CASREWTGASYE. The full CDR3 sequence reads CASREWTGASYEQYF.

CDR3 loop: CASSRTGNDYGYTF. The sequenced CDR3 bases are TGTGCCAGCAGCAGGACAGGGAACGACTATGGC. The chain couples TRBV5-5 to TRBJ1-2, with 8 bases that match TRBD1. The CDR3 end falls 3 residues outside the read, so it is completed with the germline J gene. Germline V CDR1 and CDR2: SGHKS, YYEKEE (reference sequence). V was clipped by 4 bases and J by 3 bases; unmatched bases: 5. CDR3 size: 14 residues.

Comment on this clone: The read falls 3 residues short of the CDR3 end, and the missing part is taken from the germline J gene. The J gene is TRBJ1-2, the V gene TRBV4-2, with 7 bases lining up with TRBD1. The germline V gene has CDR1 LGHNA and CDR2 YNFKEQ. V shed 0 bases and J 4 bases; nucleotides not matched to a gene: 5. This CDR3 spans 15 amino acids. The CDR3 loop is CASSQDTRDSYGYTF. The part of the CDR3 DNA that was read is TGTGCCAGCAGCCAAGATACACGGGACAGCTATGGC.

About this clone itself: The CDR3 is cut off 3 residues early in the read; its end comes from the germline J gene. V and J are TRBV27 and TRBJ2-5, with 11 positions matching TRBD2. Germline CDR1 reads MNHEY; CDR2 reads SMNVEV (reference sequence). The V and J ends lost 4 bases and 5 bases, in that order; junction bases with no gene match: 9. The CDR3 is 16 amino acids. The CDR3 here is CASSSPRLAGRETQYF. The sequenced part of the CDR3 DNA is TGTGCCAGCAGTTCGCCCCGACTAGCGGGAAGGGAGACC.

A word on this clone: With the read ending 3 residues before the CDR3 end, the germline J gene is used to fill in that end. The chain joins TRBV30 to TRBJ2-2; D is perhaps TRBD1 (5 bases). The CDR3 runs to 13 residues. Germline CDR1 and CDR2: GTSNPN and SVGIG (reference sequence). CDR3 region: CAWGDVRTSQLFF. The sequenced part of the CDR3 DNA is TGTGCCTGGGGCGACGTTAGGACATCCCAG.